A single sample is the source of the 29 T cell receptor beta chains below, sequenced in a study of blood T cell repertoires in COVID-19. Assay used: immunoSEQ multiplex PCR; TCRdb lists only in-frame clones, some missing. The table shows under 250,000 clones, with over 80% occurring only once. The sample taken for sequencing was peripheral blood. Receptor source: a woman aged 60-75 years with active or convalescent COVID-19.

The chain is built from TRBV5-1 and TRBJ1-1; D uncertain. Germline CDR1 reads SGHRS; CDR2 reads YFSETQ. This CDR3 comprises 13 residues. Trimming pared 7 bases from V and 3 bases from J, leaving 13 bases between. CDR3 residues: CASRQEYDTEAFF. The CDR3 DNA reads TGCGCCAGCCGTCAGGAATATGACACTGAAGCTTTCTTT.

This clone appeared once. The chain is built from TRBV19 and TRBJ2-3; 10 nucleotides line up with TRBD2. The ends lost 3 bases at V and 3 bases at J; junction bases unmatched: 3. Germline lookup yields CDR1 LNHDA and CDR2 SQIVND (reference sequence). This CDR3 is built from 15 residues. The CDR3 coding sequence is TGTGCCAGTAGTATGACAGCGGGGGGGACAGATACGCAGTATTTT. Translation gives CASSMTAGGTDTQYF.

The chain employs TRBV6-5 and TRBJ2-7; D is undetermined. The CDR3 has 12 residues. The V end was cut by 9 bases, the J end by 3 bases, with 12 bases between. Germline loops: CDR1 MNHEY, CDR2 SVGAGI. The CDR3 region has the DNA TGTGCCAGTACCAACGCGGTCTACGAGCAGTACGTC. Its translation is CASTNAVYEQYV.

The V gene is TRBV27, the J gene TRBJ2-1; no clear D. Germline assignment: CDR1 MNHEY and CDR2 SMNVEV (reference sequence). Trimming took 3 bases from V and 6 from J, leaving 12 bases between them. This CDR3 region has 14 residues. The CDR3 DNA follows: TGTGCCAGCAGTTTTCAGGTGGTACCCAATGAGCAGTTCTTC. It yields the protein CASSFQVVPNEQFF.

Here the CDR3 DNA reads TGTGCCAGCTCCCGGGGGGAGGGAGCTCCTGGCTACACCTTC. Protein: CASSRGEGAPGYTF. The chain links TRBV18 to TRBJ1-2; D may be TRBD1 (5 bases). Germline V gene sequence: CDR1 KGHSH, CDR2 LQKENI. The CDR3 consists of 14 residues. The V and J ends lost 6 bases and 7 bases respectively, with 18 bases between them.

The chain recombines TRBV4-1 with TRBJ1-5; possible D gene TRBD1, 5 bases. Germline V gene data show CDR1 as MGHRA and CDR2 as YSYEKL. V was cut by 4 bases and J by 7 bases, with 17 bases left in between. The CDR3 is made up of 15 amino acids. The CDR3 DNA reads TGCGCCAGCAGCCCCACAGGAAGGGGATTGCAGCCCCAGCATTTT. It is translated as CASSPTGRGLQPQHF.

CDR3: CASSGWTGTSGNTIYF. The CDR3 DNA follows: TGCGCCAGCAGCGGATGGACAGGAACCTCTGGAAACACCATATATTTT. This chain joins TRBV5-1 and TRBJ1-3; 7 bases match TRBD1. With V trimmed by 4 bases and J by 0 bases, 7 bases remained unmatched. CDR1 SGHRS and CDR2 YFSETQ come from the germline V gene. The CDR3 contains 16 residues.

The V and J genes are TRBV6-4 and TRBJ2-2; 7 bases line up with TRBD1. CDR3 length equals 16 residues. The germline gives CDR1 MRHNA, CDR2 SNTAGT. V shed 6 bases and J 4 bases; nucleotides not matched to a gene: 11. The CDR3: CASRIDRALPTGELFF. CDR3 bases: TGTGCCAGCAGGATCGACAGGGCACTTCCCACCGGGGAGCTGTTTTTT.

The chain uses TRBV11-2 and TRBJ1-4; 7 bases agree with TRBD1. The germline V gene encodes CDR1 SGHAT and CDR2 FQNNGV. V lost 5 bases to trimming and J lost 0 bases; unmatched junction nucleotides: 6. The CDR3 loop spans 16 amino acids. CDR3: CASSREGAATNEKLFF. DNA of the CDR3: TGTGCCAGCAGCCGGGAGGGGGCCGCAACTAATGAAAAACTGTTTTTT.

The CDR3 sequence: CASSITTSGTWFTQYF. The CDR3 DNA reads TGTGCCAGTAGTATAACGACTAGCGGGACGTGGTTCACGCAGTATTTT. The rearrangement links TRBV19 to TRBJ2-3; 11 bases agree with TRBD2. Germline V CDR1 and CDR2: LNHDA, SQIVND (reference sequence). J lost 9 bases, V lost 2 bases, and 10 bases had no gene match. This CDR3 has 16 residues. Full variable domain (missing parts from reference TRBV19 and TRBJ2-3): DGGITQSPKYLFRKEGQNVTLSCEQNLNHDAMYWYRQDPGQGLRLIYYSQIVNDFQKGDIAEGYSVSREKKESFPLTVTSAQKNPTAFYLCASSITTSGTWFTQYFGPGTRLTVL.

The chain couples TRBV19 to TRBJ1-6, with D hard to call. CDR3 length: 12 residues. CDR1 is LNHDA, CDR2 SQIVND, per germline (reference sequence). V was clipped by 6 bases and J by 10 bases, with 10 bases between them. The CDR3 is CASSPNRSPLHF. The CDR3, as DNA: TGTGCCAGTAGCCCTAATCGATCACCCCTCCACTTT.

The chain links TRBV4-2 to TRBJ2-5, with 8 bases aligning to TRBD2. The germline V gene encodes CDR1 LGHNA and CDR2 YNFKEQ. J gave up 4 bases and V 2 bases, and 12 bases lay outside the gene matches. The CDR3 is 17 residues long. CDR3: CASSQSTVGSGGETQYF. The DNA for the CDR3 is TGTGCCAGCAGCCAATCGACGGTCGGGAGCGGGGGAGAGACCCAGTACTTC.

This sequence joins TRBV2 and TRBJ2-7, with a tentative D call TRBD1 (6 bases). Trimming removed 10 bases at V and 1 base at J, with 26 bases between. The CDR3 is 17 residues long. Looked up from germline, CDR1 is SNHLY and CDR2 is FYNNEI. CDR3 residues: CATNQGIQGVGSYEQYV. The CDR3 DNA is TGTGCCACTAACCAGGGGATACAGGGCGTAGGATCCTACGAGCAGTACGTC.

In the case of this clone: Within the sample, other DNA sequences also encode this same CDR3. The chain joins TRBV3-1 (or the pseudogene TRBV3-2) to TRBJ1-2; D unresolved. Germline V gives CDR1 LGHDT, CDR2 YNNKEL (reference sequence). The CDR3 has 14 residues. The ends were cut back, 1 base at V and 1 base at J, with 7 bases in the middle. The CDR3: CASSQATGNYGYTF. In nucleotides, the CDR3 is TGTGCCAGCAGCCAAGCCACGGGTAACTATGGCTACACCTTC.

The chain combines TRBV28 with TRBJ1-1; D remains unclear. Trimming stripped 10 bases from V and 1 base from J, with 13 bases between. Germline V CDR1 and CDR2: MDHEN, SYDVKM. CDR3 size: 13 residues. The CDR3: CATTFSGNTEAFF. Written as DNA, the CDR3 is TGTGCCACCACCTTTTCGGGGAACACTGAAGCTTTCTTT.

The genes are TRBV5-1 and TRBJ2-7; D perhaps matches TRBD2 (5 bases). V lost 3 bases and J lost 3, with 16 bases in between. CDR1 SGHRS and CDR2 YFSETQ come from the germline V gene. The CDR3 loop spans 15 amino acids. As DNA, the CDR3 is TGCGCCAGCAGCTCAGGAGGCACGGTGAGCTACGAGCAGTACTTC. Protein: CASSSGGTVSYEQYF.

The table lists this clone with a count of one. The rearrangement uses TRBV7-8 and TRBJ2-1; 9 nucleotides match TRBD2. With V trimmed by 5 bases and J by 4 bases, 6 bases remained unmatched. The CDR3 sequence is 15 residues long. In germline, CDR1 is SGHVS, CDR2 FQNEAQ. CDR3 nucleotides: TGTGCCAGCAGCCCAGGACTAGCGAGATACAATGAGCAGTTCTTC. This gives the protein CASSPGLARYNEQFF.

CDR3 sequence: CATSEGDMGQFF. The CDR3 nucleotides read TGTGCCACCAGTGAGGGAGACATGGGGCAGTTCTTC. The V and J genes are TRBV24-1 and TRBJ2-1; D might be TRBD2 (5 bases). This CDR3 comprises 12 residues. Trimming cost V 4 bases and J 12 bases, with 12 bases left between them. Germline V gene sequence: CDR1 KGHDR, CDR2 SFDVKD.

The CDR3 here is CASSGDTYEQYV. The DNA of the CDR3 is TGTGCCAGCAGTGGAGACACCTACGAGCAGTACGTC. The chain is built from TRBV2 and TRBJ2-7; no clear D. Trimming shortened V by 4 bases and J by 2 bases, and 6 bases separated the two germline ends. Per the germline V gene, CDR1 is SNHLY and CDR2 is FYNNEI. CDR3 size: 12 residues.

This clone was observed once. The V call is TRBV11-2, the J call TRBJ2-7; possibly TRBD1 for D (5 bases). Germline V gene sequence: CDR1 SGHAT, CDR2 FQNNGV. CDR3 length: 13 amino acids. CDR3 nucleotides: TGTGCCAGCAGCTTATCAGGGTCCTCCGAGCAGTACGTC. This sequence encodes CASSLSGSSEQYV.

The genes are TRBV28 and TRBJ2-7; the match to TRBD1 covers 7 bases. With 6 bases clipped from V and 1 base from J, the junction kept 6 bases outside the gene matches. The CDR3 is 14 amino acids. CDR1 is MDHEN and CDR2 is SYDVKM in the germline V gene. CDR3 residues: CASRLQGPSYEQYF. The DNA of the CDR3 is TGTGCCAGCAGATTACAGGGGCCGTCCTACGAGCAGTACTTC. The entire variable domain, with the rest obtained from reference TRBV28 and TRBJ2-7, is as follows: DVKVTQSSRYLVKRTGEKVFLECVQDMDHENMFWYRQDPGLGLRLIYFSYDVKMKEKGDIPEGYSVSREKKERFSLILESASTNQTSMYLCASRLQGPSYEQYFGPGTRLTVT.

The chain is built from TRBV4-2 and TRBJ1-3; D is ambiguous. The ends were cut back, 0 bases at V and 0 bases at J, with 9 bases in the middle. Germline loops: CDR1 LGHNA, CDR2 YNFKEQ. CDR3 length: 16 amino acids. CDR3 sequence reads: CASSQDFRSSGNTIYF. For the CDR3, the DNA is TGTGCCAGCAGCCAAGACTTTCGGTCCTCTGGAAACACCATATATTTT.

The chain is built from TRBV24-1 and TRBJ2-2, with D maybe TRBD1 (5 bases). CDR1 is KGHDR, CDR2 SFDVKD, per germline. The CDR3 loop spans 14 amino acids. V gave up 4 bases and J gave up 7 bases, with 12 bases separating them. The CDR3 DNA is TGTGCCACCAGTGACATTACAGGTGGCGGGGAGCTGTTTTTT. Residues: CATSDITGGGELFF.

V gene TRBV5-5 combines with J gene TRBJ2-2; TRBD2 matches 10 bases. V lost 3 bases and J lost 0; bases outside the gene matches: 5. Germline V CDR1 and CDR2: SGHKS, YYEKEE (reference sequence). This CDR3 has 17 amino acids. The DNA of the CDR3 is TGTGCCAGCAGCTCAGCTAGCGGGGGTGCGAACACCGGGGAGCTGTTTTTT. Residues: CASSSASGGANTGELFF.

The chain links TRBV15 to TRBJ1-5; D unresolved. V gave up 0 bases and J gave up 1 base, with 7 bases separating them. The CDR3 has 15 amino acids. Germline CDR1 reads LNHNV; CDR2 reads YYDKDF (reference sequence). This CDR3 reads CATSRDAVSNQPQHF. CDR3 nucleotides: TGTGCCACCAGCAGAGATGCGGTAAGCAATCAGCCCCAGCATTTT.

V and J are TRBV19 and TRBJ1-6, with D possibly being TRBD1 (6 bases). V lost 0 bases, J lost 15 bases, and 12 bases lay in between. The CDR3 totals 13 residues. Looked up from germline, CDR1 is LNHDA and CDR2 is SQIVND (reference sequence). The CDR3 nucleotides read TGTGCCAGTAGTATAGATCCGGGACACCACCTCCACTTT. Amino acids: CASSIDPGHHLHF.

A few counts support this clone. The chain joins TRBV19 to TRBJ1-6; 8 nucleotides align to TRBD1. The trim removed 4 bases at V and 8 bases at J, leaving 4 bases unmatched. This CDR3 contains 14 residues. Per germline, CDR1 LNHDA and CDR2 SQIVND (reference sequence). The CDR3 bases are TGTGCCAGTAGTACGACAGGGGCGCATTCACCCCTCCACTTT. Translated: CASSTTGAHSPLHF.

This chain uses TRBV19 with TRBJ1-1; D ambiguous. Germline V gene sequence: CDR1 LNHDA, CDR2 SQIVND (reference sequence). Between the trimmed V and J ends, which lost 11 bases and 0 bases, there was a span of 13 bases. The CDR3 extends over 13 amino acids. The CDR3 bases are TGTGCCGTATCATCGGTCTTGAACACTGAAGCTTTCTTT. This gives the protein CAVSSVLNTEAFF.

This chain links TRBV2 with TRBJ2-2, with D perhaps matching TRBD1 (5 bases). The V and J ends lost 7 bases and 1 base respectively, with 7 bases between them. CDR1 is SNHLY and CDR2 is FYNNEI in the germline V gene. The CDR3 is 13 amino acids. This CDR3 is CASTTGNTGELFF. As DNA, the CDR3 is TGTGCCAGCACTACAGGGAACACCGGGGAGCTGTTTTTT.